This entry is about one T cell receptor (beta chain). The data derive from a study of blood T cell repertoires in COVID-19. Study-level background: From the United States, Italy and Spain came samples of acute and convalescent COVID-19.

Study processing details: Amplifying reference gene primers gave estimates of nucleated cell counts. The protocol was immunoSEQ multiplex PCR, while the TCRdb copy is restricted to in-frame clones and leaves out a portion. That table furnishes V, J and clone size, whereas the DNA furnished D and trimming. The sample records about 400,000 clones, around 89% being singletons. Recruitment covered over 20 US areas and drew participants whose ages spanned roughly 18 to 95 years. Donors were grouped by their self-reported clinical history. CDR1 is WSHSY, CDR2 SAAADI, per germline. CDR3 length equals 16 residues. With V trimmed by 0 bases and J by 0 bases, 3 bases remained unmatched.

This clonotype was sampled from a woman in her 30s with acute COVID-19. Sequencing used PBMCs or T cells enriched from blood (not recorded which). The rearrangement joins TRBV10-2 to TRBJ2-7, with 9 bases identical to TRBD1. The CDR3 sequence: CASSESGTGLSYEQYF. In DNA form, the CDR3 reads TGCGCCAGCAGTGAGTCGGGGACAGGGCTCTCCTACGAGCAGTACTTC.